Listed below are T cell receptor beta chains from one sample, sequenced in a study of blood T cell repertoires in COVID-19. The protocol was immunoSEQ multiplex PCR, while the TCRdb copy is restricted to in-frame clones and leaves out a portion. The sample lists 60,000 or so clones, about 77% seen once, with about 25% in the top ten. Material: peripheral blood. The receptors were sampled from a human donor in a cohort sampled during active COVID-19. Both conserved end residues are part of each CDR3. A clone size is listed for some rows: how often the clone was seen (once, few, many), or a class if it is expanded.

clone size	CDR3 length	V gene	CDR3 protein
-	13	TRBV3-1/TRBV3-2	CASSQEPGVLQYF
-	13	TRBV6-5	CASRLGTGVGYTF
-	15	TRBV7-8	CASSLAWDSNYEQYF
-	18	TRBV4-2	CASSQTSGGAVGTDTQYF
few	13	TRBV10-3	CAISEEEPYGYTF
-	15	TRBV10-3	CASSPGRGTNEKLFF
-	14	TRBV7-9	CASSPLLVGLEQYF
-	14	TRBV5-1	CASSLGQGQETQYF
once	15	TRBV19	CASSIRQVYNEKLFF
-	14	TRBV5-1	CASSSEALAGELFF
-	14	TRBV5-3	CARSFKGEGPEAFF
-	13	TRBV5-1	CASRTGGGTEAFF
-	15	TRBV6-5	CASRADFFGGQPQHF
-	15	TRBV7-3	CASSLMGTDQETQYF
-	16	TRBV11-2	CASSTRQGNYGETQYF
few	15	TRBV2	CASSEASGSYNEQFF
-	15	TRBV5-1	CASSLQGLQVTEAFF
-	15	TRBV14	CASSQAGGVVDEQFF
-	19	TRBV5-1	CASSLFPSGSFSGANVLTF
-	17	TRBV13	CASSLAQGAHMNTEAFF
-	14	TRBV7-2	CASSRDSPNYGYTF
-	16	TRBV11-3	CASSSPRTAPSYEQYF